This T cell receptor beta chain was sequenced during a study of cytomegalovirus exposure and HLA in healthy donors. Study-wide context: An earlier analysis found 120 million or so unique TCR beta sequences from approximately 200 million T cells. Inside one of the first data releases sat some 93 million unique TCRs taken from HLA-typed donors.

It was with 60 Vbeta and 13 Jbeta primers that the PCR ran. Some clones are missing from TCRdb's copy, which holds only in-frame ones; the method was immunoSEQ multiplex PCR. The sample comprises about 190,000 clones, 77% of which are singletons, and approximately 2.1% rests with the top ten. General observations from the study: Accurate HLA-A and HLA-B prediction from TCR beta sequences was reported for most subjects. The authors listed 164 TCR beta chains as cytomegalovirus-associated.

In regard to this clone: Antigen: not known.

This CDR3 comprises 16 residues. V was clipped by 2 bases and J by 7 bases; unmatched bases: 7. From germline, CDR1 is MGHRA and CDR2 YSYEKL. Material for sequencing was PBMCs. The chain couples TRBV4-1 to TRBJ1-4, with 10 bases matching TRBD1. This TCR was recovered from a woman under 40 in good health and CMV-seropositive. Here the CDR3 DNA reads TGCGCCAGCAGCCAACCGCGGGACAGGGGAGGTGAAAAACTGTTTTTT. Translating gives CASSQPRDRGGEKLFF.